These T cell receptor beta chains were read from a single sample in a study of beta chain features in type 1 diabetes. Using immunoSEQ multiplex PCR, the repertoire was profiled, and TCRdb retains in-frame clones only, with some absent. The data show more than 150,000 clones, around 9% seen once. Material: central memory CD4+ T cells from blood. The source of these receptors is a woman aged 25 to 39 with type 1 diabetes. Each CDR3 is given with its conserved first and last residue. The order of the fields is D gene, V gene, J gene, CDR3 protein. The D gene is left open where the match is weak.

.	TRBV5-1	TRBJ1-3	CASSLSGGNVGNTIYF
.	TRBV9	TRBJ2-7	CASSTPPYEQYF
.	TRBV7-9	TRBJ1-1	CASSLAQGLAFF
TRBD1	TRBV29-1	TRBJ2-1	CSVDRVRGNEQFF
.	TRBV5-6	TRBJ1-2	CASSLEGDYGYTF
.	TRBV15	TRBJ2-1	CATSSNRDFNNEQFF
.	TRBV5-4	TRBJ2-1	CASSPRSSNEQFF
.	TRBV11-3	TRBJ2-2	CASSLPYGRKELFF
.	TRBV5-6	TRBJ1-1	CASSFGEDTEAFF
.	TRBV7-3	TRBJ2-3	CASSLSERNTQYF
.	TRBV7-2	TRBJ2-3	CASSVESGRRDTQYF
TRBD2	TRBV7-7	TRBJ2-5	CASRPTSGQETQYF
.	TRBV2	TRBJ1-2	CASNGVSTHGYTF
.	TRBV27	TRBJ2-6	CASERYPGANVLTF
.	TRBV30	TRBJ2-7	CAWSISRGNYEQYF
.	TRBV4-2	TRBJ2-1	CASSQVSADSLYNEQFF
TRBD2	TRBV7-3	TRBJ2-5	CASSSQSGSIETQYF
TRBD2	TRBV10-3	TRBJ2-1	CAIRELAGKRNEQFF
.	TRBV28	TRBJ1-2	CASSLVGAIDGYTF
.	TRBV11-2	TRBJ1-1	CASSLGIDSISEAFF
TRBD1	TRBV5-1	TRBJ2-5	CASSWTGEETQYF
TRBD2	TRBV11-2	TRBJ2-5	CASSPTGGETQYF
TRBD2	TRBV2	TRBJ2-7	CATSSGSPYEQYF
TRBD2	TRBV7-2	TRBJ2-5	CASSPGGLAGQTQYF
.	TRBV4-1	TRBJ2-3	CASSQDPFGTDTQYF
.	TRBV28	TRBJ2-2	CASSRGWTGELFF
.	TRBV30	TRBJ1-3	CAWSEGALSGNTIYF
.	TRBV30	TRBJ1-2	CAWMGSLEGYTF
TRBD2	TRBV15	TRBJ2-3	CATSREGLALTDTQYF
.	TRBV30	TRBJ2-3	CAWSYSTDTQYF
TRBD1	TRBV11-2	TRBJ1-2	CASSRHQTGTGDGYTF
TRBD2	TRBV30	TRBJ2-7	CAWKGGRQPYEQYF
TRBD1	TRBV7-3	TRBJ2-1	CASSPGTGQREQFF
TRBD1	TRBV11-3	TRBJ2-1	CASSPTTGSFYNEQFF
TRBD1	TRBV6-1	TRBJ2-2	CASRTGPNTGELFF
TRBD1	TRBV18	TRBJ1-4	CASSPGTANEKLFF
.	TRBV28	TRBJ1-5	CASSLWASISNQPQHF
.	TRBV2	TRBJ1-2	CASSVDRNYGYTF
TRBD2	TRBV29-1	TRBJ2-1	CSWTPSGRLSEQFF
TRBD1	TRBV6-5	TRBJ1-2	CATRQGNYGYTF
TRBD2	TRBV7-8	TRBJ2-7	CASSAGLAGGYEQYF
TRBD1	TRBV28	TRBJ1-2	CASTTLGGDNYGYTF
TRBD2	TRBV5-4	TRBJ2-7	CASSFPSGGYEQYF
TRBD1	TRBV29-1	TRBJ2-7	CSVEGGQGANEQYF
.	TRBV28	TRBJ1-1	CASSLTGRGGTEAFF
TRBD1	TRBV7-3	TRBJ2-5	CASSNTGQGGETQYF